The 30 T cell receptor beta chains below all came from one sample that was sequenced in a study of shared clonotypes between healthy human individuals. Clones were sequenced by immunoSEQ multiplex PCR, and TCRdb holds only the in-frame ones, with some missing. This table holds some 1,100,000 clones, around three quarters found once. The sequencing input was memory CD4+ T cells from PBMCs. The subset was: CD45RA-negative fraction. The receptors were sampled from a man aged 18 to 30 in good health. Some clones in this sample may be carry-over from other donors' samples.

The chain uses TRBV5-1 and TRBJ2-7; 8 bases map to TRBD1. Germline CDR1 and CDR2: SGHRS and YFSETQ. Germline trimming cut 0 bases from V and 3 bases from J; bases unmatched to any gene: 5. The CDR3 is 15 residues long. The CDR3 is CASSLAGTGNYEQYF. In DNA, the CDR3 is TGCGCCAGCAGCTTGGCTGGGACAGGTAACTACGAGCAGTACTTC. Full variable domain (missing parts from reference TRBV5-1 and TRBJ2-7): KAGVTQTPRYLIKTRGQQVTLSCSPISGHRSVSWYQQTPGQGLQFLFEYFSETQRNKGNFPGRFSGRQFSNSRSEMNVSTLELGDSALYLCASSLAGTGNYEQYFGPGTRLTVT.

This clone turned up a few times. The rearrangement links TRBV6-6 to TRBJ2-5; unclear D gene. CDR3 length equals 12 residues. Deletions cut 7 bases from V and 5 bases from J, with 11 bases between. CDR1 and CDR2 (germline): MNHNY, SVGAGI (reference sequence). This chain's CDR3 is CASKKEGETQYF. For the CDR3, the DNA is TGTGCCAGCAAGAAAGAAGGGGAGACCCAGTACTTC.

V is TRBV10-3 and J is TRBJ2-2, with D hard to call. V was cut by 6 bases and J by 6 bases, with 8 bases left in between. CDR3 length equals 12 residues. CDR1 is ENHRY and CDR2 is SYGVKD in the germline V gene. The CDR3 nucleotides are TGTGCCATCAGCGCCTTAGCCGGGGAGCTGTTTTTT. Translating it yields CAISALAGELFF.

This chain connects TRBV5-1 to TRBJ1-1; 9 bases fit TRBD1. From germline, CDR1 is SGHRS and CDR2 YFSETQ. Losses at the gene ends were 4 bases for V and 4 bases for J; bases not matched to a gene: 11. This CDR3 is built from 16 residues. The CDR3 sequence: CASSPSTGGEVTEAFF. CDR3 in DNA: TGCGCCAGCAGCCCATCAACAGGGGGCGAGGTCACTGAAGCTTTCTTT. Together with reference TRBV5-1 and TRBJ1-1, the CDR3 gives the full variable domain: KAGVTQTPRYLIKTRGQQVTLSCSPISGHRSVSWYQQTPGQGLQFLFEYFSETQRNKGNFPGRFSGRQFSNSRSEMNVSTLELGDSALYLCASSPSTGGEVTEAFFGQGTRLTVV.

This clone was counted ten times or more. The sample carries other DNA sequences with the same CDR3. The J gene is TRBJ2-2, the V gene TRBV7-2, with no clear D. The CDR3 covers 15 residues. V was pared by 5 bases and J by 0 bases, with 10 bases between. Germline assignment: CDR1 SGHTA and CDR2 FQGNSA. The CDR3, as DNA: TGTGCCAGCAGCCCCCGGAGCCCGAACACCGGGGAGCTGTTTTTT. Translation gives CASSPRSPNTGELFF.

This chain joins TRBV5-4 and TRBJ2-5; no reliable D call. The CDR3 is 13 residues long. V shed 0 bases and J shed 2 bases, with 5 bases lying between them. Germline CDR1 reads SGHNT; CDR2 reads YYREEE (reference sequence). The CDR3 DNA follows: TGTGCCAGCAGCTTGGAAGGTCAAGAGACCCAGTACTTC. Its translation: CASSLEGQETQYF. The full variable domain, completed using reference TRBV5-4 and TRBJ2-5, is ETGVTQSPTHLIKTRGQQVTLRCSSQSGHNTVSWYQQALGQGPQFIFQYYREEENGRGNFPPRFSGLQFPNYSSELNVNALELDDSALYLCASSLEGQETQYFGPGTRLLVL.

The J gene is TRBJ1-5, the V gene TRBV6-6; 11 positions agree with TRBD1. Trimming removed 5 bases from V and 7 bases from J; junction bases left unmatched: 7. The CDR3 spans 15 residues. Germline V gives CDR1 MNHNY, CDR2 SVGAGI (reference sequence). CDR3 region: CASSQDRGQRQPQHF. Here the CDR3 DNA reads TGTGCCAGCAGTCAGGACAGGGGGCAAAGGCAGCCCCAGCATTTT.

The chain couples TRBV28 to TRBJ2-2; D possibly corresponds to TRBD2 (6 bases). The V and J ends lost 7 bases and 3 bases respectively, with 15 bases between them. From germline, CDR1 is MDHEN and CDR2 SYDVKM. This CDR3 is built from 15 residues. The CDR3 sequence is CASTPVTGDTGELFF. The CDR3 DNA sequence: TGTGCCAGCACCCCGGTAACGGGGGACACCGGGGAGCTGTTTTTT.

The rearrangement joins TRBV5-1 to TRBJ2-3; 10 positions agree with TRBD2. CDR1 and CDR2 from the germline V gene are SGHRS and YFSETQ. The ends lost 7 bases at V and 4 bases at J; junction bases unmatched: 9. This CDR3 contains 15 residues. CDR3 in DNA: TGCGCCAGCCGATCACTAGCGGGGACGGCAGATACGCAGTATTTT. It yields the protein CASRSLAGTADTQYF.

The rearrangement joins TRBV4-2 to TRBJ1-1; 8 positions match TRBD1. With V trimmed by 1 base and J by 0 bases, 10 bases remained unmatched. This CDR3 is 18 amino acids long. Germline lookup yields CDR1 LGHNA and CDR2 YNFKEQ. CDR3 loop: CASSQGGQGGAMNTEAFF. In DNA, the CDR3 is TGTGCCAGCAGCCAAGGAGGACAGGGAGGGGCCATGAACACTGAAGCTTTCTTT.

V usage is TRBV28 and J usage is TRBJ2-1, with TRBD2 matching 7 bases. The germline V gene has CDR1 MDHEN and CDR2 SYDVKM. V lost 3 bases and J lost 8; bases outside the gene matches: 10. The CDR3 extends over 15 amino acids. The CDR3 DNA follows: TGTGCCAGCAGTTTGGCGGGCCCCGGGGGGTATGAGCAGTTCTTC. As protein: CASSLAGPGGYEQFF.

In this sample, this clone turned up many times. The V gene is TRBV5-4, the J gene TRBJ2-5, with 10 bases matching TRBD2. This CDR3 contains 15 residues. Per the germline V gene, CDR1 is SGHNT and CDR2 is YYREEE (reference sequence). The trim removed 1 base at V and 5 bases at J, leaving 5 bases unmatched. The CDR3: CASSLRERGGETQYF. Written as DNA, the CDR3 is TGTGCCAGCAGCTTGCGTGAGCGGGGGGGGGAGACCCAGTACTTC.

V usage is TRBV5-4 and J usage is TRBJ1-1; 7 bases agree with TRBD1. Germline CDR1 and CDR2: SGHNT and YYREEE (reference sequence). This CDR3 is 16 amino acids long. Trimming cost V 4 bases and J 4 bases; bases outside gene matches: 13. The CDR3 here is CASSPPTGSMATEAFF. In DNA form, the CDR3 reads TGTGCCAGCAGCCCGCCGACAGGGTCTATGGCCACTGAAGCTTTCTTT.

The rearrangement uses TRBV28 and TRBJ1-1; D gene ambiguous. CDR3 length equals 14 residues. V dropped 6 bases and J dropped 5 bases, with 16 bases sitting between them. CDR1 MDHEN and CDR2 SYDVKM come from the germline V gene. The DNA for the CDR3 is TGTGCCAGCAGCCCCCCAGACGGGAGGACTGAAGCTTTCTTT. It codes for CASSPPDGRTEAFF.

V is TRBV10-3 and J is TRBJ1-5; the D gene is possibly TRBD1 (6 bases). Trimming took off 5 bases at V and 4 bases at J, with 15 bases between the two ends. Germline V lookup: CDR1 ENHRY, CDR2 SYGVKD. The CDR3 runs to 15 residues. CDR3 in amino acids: CAISPTGTQNQPQHF. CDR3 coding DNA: TGTGCCATCAGTCCTACCGGGACACAGAATCAGCCCCAGCATTTT.

This CDR3 reads CASMGGARQLFF. CDR3 sequence (DNA): TGTGCCAGCATGGGGGGGGCTCGGCAACTGTTTTTT. V is TRBV2 and J is TRBJ1-4; tentatively, D is TRBD1 (6 bases). This CDR3 region has 12 residues. The germline V and J ends were trimmed by 7 bases and 12 bases, with 15 bases remaining between them. The germline CDR1 and CDR2 sequences are SNHLY and FYNNEI.

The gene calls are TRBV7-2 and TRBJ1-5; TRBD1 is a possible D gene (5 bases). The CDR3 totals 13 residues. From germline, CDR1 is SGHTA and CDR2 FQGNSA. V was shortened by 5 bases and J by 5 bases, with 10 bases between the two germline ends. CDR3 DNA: TGTGCCAGCAGCAGGGGACCGGATCAGCCCCAGCATTTT. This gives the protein CASSRGPDQPQHF.

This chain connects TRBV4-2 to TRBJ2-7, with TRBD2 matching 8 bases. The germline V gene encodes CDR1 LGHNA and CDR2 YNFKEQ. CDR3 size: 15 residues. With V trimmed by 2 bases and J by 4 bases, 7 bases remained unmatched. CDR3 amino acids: CASSQYSGTGYEQYF. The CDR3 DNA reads TGTGCCAGCAGCCAATATAGCGGGACGGGATACGAGCAGTACTTC.

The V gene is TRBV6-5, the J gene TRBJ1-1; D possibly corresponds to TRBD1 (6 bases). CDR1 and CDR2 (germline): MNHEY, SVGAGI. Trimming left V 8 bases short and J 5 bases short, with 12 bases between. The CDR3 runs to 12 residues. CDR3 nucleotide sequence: TGTGCCAGCCACAGGGTAGGGACTGAAGCTTTCTTT. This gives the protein CASHRVGTEAFF.

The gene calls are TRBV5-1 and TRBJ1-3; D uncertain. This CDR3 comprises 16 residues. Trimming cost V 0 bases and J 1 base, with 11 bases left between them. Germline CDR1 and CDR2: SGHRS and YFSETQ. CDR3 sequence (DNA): TGCGCCAGCAGCTTGGAGGTCATTCAATCTGGAAACACCATATATTTT. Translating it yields CASSLEVIQSGNTIYF.

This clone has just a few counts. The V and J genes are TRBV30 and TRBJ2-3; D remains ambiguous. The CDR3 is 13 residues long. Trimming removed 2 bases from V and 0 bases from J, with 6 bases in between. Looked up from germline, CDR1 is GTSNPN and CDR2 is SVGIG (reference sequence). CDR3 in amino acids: CAWSLSSTDTQYF. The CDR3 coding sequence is TGTGCCTGGAGTCTGTCTAGCACAGATACGCAGTATTTT. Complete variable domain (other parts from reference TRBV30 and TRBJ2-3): SQTIHQWPATLVQPVGSPLSLECTVEGTSNPNLYWYRQAAGRGLQLLFYSVGIGQISSEVPQNLSASRPQDRQFILSSKKLLLSDSGFYLCAWSLSSTDTQYFGPGTRLTVL.

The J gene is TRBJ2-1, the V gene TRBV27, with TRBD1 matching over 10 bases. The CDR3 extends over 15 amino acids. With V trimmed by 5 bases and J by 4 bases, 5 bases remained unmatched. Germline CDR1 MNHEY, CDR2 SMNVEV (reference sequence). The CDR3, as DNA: TGTGCCAGCAGTCCTCGGACAGGGGGGTACAATGAGCAGTTCTTC. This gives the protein CASSPRTGGYNEQFF.

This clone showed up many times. The DNA for the CDR3 is TGTGCCAGCAGCTTTTTGTCCGGGGACTCCTACAATGAGCAGTTCTTC. Its translation: CASSFLSGDSYNEQFF. V gene TRBV5-6 combines with J gene TRBJ2-1; tentative D call: TRBD2 (5 bases). This CDR3 comprises 16 residues. V was pared by 2 bases and J by 0 bases, with 12 bases between. The V gene's germline CDR1 is SGHDT and CDR2 YYEEEE.

The CDR3 loop reads CASSRTTSYEQYF. CDR3 DNA sequence: TGTGCCAGCAGCCGGACAACTTCCTACGAGCAGTACTTC. The chain carries TRBV5-4 and TRBJ2-7; D is perhaps TRBD1 (5 bases). CDR3 length equals 13 residues. Germline lookup yields CDR1 SGHNT and CDR2 YYREEE (reference sequence). Trimming removed 4 bases at V and 1 base at J, with 9 bases between.

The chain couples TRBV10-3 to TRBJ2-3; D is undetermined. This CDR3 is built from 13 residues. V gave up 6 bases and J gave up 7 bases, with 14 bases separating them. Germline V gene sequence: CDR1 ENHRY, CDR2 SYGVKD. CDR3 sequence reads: CAISARGENTQYF. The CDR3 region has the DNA TGTGCCATCAGCGCCCGTGGTGAGAATACGCAGTATTTT.

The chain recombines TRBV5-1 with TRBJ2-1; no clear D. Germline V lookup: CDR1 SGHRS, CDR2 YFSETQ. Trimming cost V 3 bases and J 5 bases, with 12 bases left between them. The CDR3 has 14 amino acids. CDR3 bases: TGCGCCAGCAGCTGGAACCCCTCGGACAATGAGCAGTTCTTC. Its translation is CASSWNPSDNEQFF.

CDR3 DNA sequence: TGTGCCAGCAGACAAAATCGACTCACTGAAGCTTTCTTT. Translating it yields CASRQNRLTEAFF. The V call is TRBV5-6, the J call TRBJ1-1; D is unclear. The CDR3 is made up of 13 amino acids. With 5 bases removed from V and 4 bases from J, the gap between germline ends came to 12 bases. Germline-derived CDR1 and CDR2 are SGHDT and YYEEEE.

CDR3 DNA sequence: TGTGCCAGCAGCTTACGGAGGGGGGAACAGACCCAGTACTTC. Translation: CASSLRRGEQTQYF. The chain couples TRBV7-2 to TRBJ2-5; D possibly uses TRBD1 or TRBD2 (6 bases each). CDR3 size: 14 residues. V was trimmed by 2 bases and J by 6 bases, leaving 13 bases between them. Germline lookup yields CDR1 SGHTA and CDR2 FQGNSA.

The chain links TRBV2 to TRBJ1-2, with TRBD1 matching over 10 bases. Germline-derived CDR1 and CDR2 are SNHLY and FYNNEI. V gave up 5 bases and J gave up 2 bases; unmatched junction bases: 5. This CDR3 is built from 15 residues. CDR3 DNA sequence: TGTGCCAGCAGTCCCAGGGACAGGGGCAACTATGGCTACACCTTC. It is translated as CASSPRDRGNYGYTF.

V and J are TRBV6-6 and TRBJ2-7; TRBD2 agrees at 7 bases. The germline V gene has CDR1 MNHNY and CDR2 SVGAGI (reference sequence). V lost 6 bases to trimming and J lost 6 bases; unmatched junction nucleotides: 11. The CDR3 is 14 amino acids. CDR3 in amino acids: CASSSWGEGAEQYF. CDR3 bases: TGTGCCAGCAGCTCATGGGGGGAGGGTGCCGAGCAGTACTTC.